This TCR beta chain was sequenced during a study of blood T cell repertoires in COVID-19. Repertoires were generated with immunoSEQ multiplex PCR, while TCRdb's copy carries only in-frame clones and drops some. In the table there are a few hundred thousand clones, 80% of which are singletons. The CDR3 extends over 13 amino acids. Deletions cut 5 bases from V and 4 bases from J, with 8 bases between. The participants were between roughly 18 and 100 years old and came from 24 US areas. Clinical history reported by participants formed the basis on which cohorts were assigned. The sequence derives from a man aged 30 to 45 with acute COVID-19. The chain joins TRBV12-3 or TRBV12-4 to TRBJ2-2; D might be TRBD1 (6 bases). The specimen sequenced was PBMCs or T cells enriched from blood (not recorded which). CDR3 protein: CASSQGSTGELFF. CDR3 sequence (DNA): TGTGCCAGCAGTCAGGGGAGCACCGGGGAGCTGTTTTTT.